This TCR beta chain is drawn from a study of CD8 T cells in ankylosing spondylitis. V lost 4 bases and J 4 bases, leaving 13 bases between the germline ends. Per the germline V gene, CDR1 is KGHDR and CDR2 is SFDVKD. CDR3 length: 15 amino acids. TCRdb recomputed calls from the 5' RACE reads with MiXCR, one row per CDR3 protein. The repertoire holds 150,000 to 200,000 distinct CDR3 sequences, with roughly 13% as singletons. This clonotype was observed at least ten times. The rearrangement links TRBV24-1 to TRBJ2-1; a possible D gene is TRBD2 (6 bases). The receptor's source is a female donor with ankylosing spondylitis or in good health (not recorded which). The specimen sequenced was blood, either unsorted or a sorted T cell fraction (not recorded which). In DNA form, the CDR3 reads TGTGCCACCAGTGAACCTACTAGCCCGTACAATGAGCAGTTCTTC. This sequence encodes CATSEPTSPYNEQFF.